This is a list of T cell receptor beta chains from one sample in a study of shared clonotypes between healthy human individuals. Method: immunoSEQ multiplex PCR; TCRdb's copy keeps in-frame clones and lacks some. The data contain some 2 million clones, about 95% of them singletons. Source material: naive CD8+ T cells sorted from blood. The receptors were gathered from a man younger than 35 in good health. The CDR3 runs from the conserved cysteine through the conserved F or W. A D gene is named only where the DNA matches it firmly.

>TRBJ2-5|TRBV11-2|-
TGTGCCAGCAGCTTTGAATTCCGTGATCAGGAGACCCAGTACTTC
CASSFEFRDQETQYF
>TRBJ1-1|TRBV19|-
TGTGCCAGTAGTATAAGTGGGGAACTGAACACTGAAGCTTTCTTT
CASSISGELNTEAFF
>TRBJ2-2|TRBV7-9|-
TGTGCCAGCAGCTTAGCTTGGATAGAAGAAAGCACCGGGTCCGGGGAGCTGTTTTTT
CASSLAWIEESTGSGELFF
>TRBJ2-7|TRBV28|TRBD1
TGTGCCAGCAGTTCGCCAGGGGGTAGCTCCTACGAGCAGTACTTC
CASSSPGGSSYEQYF
>TRBJ2-1|TRBV15|-
TGTGCCACCAGCCTGGTGGGAGGGGGTGAGCAGTTCTTC
CATSLVGGGEQFF
>TRBJ2-4|TRBV6-1|-
TGTGCCAGCAGTGAAGTAGGTCCGCTCTCCCCGGAGTACTTC
CASSEVGPLSPEYF
>TRBJ2-1|TRBV5-1|-
TGCGCCAGCAGCTTGGAATGGCCTAGCGTTTACAATGAGCAGTTCTTC
CASSLEWPSVYNEQFF
>TRBJ2-1|TRBV10-1|-
TGCGCCAGCAGCGCCCCCCAGCGGGCGACCTACAATGAGCAGTTCTTC
CASSAPQRATYNEQFF
>TRBJ2-7|TRBV27|-
TGTGCCAGCAGCCCAGGGTTTGGAACCTACGAGCAGTACTTC
CASSPGFGTYEQYF
>TRBJ1-5|TRBV7-9|TRBD1
TGTGCCAGCAGTACCGGACAGGGGTATCAGCCCCAGCATTTT
CASSTGQGYQPQHF
>TRBJ1-1|TRBV28|TRBD1
TGTGCCAGCAGTTTGGCAGGGGGGAGCGCTGAAGCTTTCTTT
CASSLAGGSAEAFF
>TRBJ2-1|TRBV11-2|-
TGTGCCAGCAGCGCCTGGGGGGATGAGCAGTTCTTC
CASSAWGDEQFF
>TRBJ2-1|TRBV7-9|-
TGTGCCAGCAGCTGGGAGTACAGGGCCCGTGAGCAGTTCTTC
CASSWEYRAREQFF